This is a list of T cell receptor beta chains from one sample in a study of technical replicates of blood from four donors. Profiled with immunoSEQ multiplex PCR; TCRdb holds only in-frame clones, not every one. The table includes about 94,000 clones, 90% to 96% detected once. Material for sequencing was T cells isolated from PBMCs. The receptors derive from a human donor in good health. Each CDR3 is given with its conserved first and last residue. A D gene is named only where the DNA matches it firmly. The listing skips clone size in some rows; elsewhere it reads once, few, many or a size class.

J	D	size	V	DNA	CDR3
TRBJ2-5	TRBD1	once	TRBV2	TGTGCCAGCAGTGGGGACAGGGGGGACCAAGAGACCCAGTACTTC	CASSGDRGDQETQYF
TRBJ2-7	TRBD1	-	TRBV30	TGTGCCTTAGAGGGACAGGGGTCCTACGAGCAGTACTTC	CALEGQGSYEQYF
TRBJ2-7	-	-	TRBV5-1	TGCGCCAGCAGCTTGGGTCCCGAGGCCTACGAGCAGTACTTC	CASSLGPEAYEQYF
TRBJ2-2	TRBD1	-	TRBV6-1	TGTGCCAAAAGGACAGGGTCCGGGGAGCTGTTTTTT	CAKRTGSGELFF
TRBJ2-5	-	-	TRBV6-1	TGTGCCAGCAAAAACGGGGCGGGGGAGACCCAGTACTTC	CASKNGAGETQYF
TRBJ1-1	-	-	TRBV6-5	TGTGCCAGCCGACCGTTACAGGGATACACTGAAGCTTTCTTT	CASRPLQGYTEAFF
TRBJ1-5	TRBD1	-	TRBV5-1	TGCGCCAGCAGCCCAGGGGGAGATAGCAATCAGCCCCAGCATTTT	CASSPGGDSNQPQHF
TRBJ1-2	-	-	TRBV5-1	TGCGCCAGCAGCTTGACAGAGAAACCTCGAGGCTACACCTTC	CASSLTEKPRGYTF
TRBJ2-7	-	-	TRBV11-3	TGTGCCAGCAGCCCCCGAAACCCAGTTCACTACGAGCAGTACTTC	CASSPRNPVHYEQYF
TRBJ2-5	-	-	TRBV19	TGTGCCAGTAGGTCCGGGGTACGGGAGACCCAGTACTTC	CASRSGVRETQYF
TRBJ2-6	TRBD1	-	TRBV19	TGTGCCAGTAGTGGGACAGGGGGATCTGGGGCCAACGTCCTGACTTTC	CASSGTGGSGANVLTF
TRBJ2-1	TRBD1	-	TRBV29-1	TGCAGCGAATCCAAGGGACAGGGAGGTAATGAGCAGTTCTTC	CSESKGQGGNEQFF
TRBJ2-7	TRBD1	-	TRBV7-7	TGTGCTAGCAGCTTAGGGACAGGGTCCTACGAGCAGTACTTC	CASSLGTGSYEQYF
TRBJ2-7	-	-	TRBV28	TGTGCCAGCAGTTTTCCTAGCGTGAGCTCCTACGAGCAGTACTTC	CASSFPSVSSYEQYF
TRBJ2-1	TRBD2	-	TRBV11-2	TGTGCCAGCCACGCGGTAAGCGGGGGGACCCTGAAGCAGTTCTTC	CASHAVSGGTLKQFF
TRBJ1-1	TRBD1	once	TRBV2	TGTGCCAGCAGTACGGGGACAGGGGCCGGTGAAGCTTTCTTT	CASSTGTGAGEAFF
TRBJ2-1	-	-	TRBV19	TGTGCCAGTAGTACTGCGTTCGAGTACAATGAGCAGTTCTTC	CASSTAFEYNEQFF
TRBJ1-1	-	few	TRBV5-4	TGTGCCAGACATAGAGTGGGGGCCACTGAAGCTTTCTTT	CARHRVGATEAFF
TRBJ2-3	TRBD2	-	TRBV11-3	TGTGCCAGCAGCTTAGGGATGACTAGCGCGGGTGGCACAGATACGCAGTATTTT	CASSLGMTSAGGTDTQYF
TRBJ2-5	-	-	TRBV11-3	TGTGCCAGCAGCCCACAACCGGGACTCCGGACGGAGACCCAGTACTTC	CASSPQPGLRTETQYF
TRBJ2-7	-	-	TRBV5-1	TGCGCCAGCAGCTTGGACCGGGATTCCTACGAGCAGTACTTC	CASSLDRDSYEQYF
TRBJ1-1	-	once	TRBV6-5	TGTGCCAGCAGTCAGGGAAGCGCAGCTTTCTTT	CASSQGSAAFF
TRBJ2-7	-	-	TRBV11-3	TGTGCCAGCAGCTTAGTGGGGCGACTAGGGCACGAGCAGTACTTC	CASSLVGRLGHEQYF
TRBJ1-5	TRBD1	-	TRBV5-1	TGCGCCAGCACCGAGACAGGGGGCGCGGATCAGCCCCAGCATTTT	CASTETGGADQPQHF
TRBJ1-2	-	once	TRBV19	TGTGCCAGTAGGGAGGGTCCTGGCTATGGCTACACCTTC	CASREGPGYGYTF
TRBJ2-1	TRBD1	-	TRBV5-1	TGCGCCAGCAGTTCCTCCGGGACAGGCCAATCGGGACTCAGGGCAGGGACCCGCTACAATGAGCAGTTCTTC	CASSSSGTGQSGLRAGTRYNEQFF
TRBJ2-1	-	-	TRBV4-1	TGCGCCAGCAGCCAAGGGAGCGGAGGCTCCTACAATGAGCAGTTCTTC	CASSQGSGGSYNEQFF
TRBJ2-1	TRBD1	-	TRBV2	TGTGCCAGCAGCGAACAGGGGGCGGAGGTCAGTCAGTTCTTC	CASSEQGAEVSQFF
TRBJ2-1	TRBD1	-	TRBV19	TGTGCCAGTGGAGAAGACAGGGCTCTTCTGAATGAGCAGTTCTTC	CASGEDRALLNEQFF
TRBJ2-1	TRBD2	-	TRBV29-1	TGCAGCGTGGAAGGACTAGCGGGAGGAACGAATGAGCAGTTCTTC	CSVEGLAGGTNEQFF
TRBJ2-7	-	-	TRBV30	TGTGCCTGGAGTGTATTGGGCAAGAGCTACGAGCAGTACTTC	CAWSVLGKSYEQYF
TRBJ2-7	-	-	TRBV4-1	TGCGCCAGCAGCCAAGAGGGGCAGGTCTACGAGCAGTACTTC	CASSQEGQVYEQYF
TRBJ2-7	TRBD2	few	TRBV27	TGTGCCAGCAGTATAAGCGGGAGGGGCTACGAGCAGTACTTC	CASSISGRGYEQYF
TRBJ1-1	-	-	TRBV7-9	TGTGCCAGCAGCCCCGTCGCTGAAGCTTTCTTT	CASSPVAEAFF
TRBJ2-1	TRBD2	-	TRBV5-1	TGCGCCAGCAGCTTGGAAGAGGGGTCGGTAGCGGGAGGGGAAGAGCAGTTCTTC	CASSLEEGSVAGGEEQFF
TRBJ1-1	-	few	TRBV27	TGTGCCAGCAGTTTTTCAGTGAACACTGAAGCTTTCTTT	CASSFSVNTEAFF
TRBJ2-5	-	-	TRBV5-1	TGCGCCAGCAGCTTGAGCCAGGGAGAGACCCAGTACTTC	CASSLSQGETQYF
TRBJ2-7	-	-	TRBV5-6	TGTGCCAGCAGCTTGGTCCCTACCACCAGGGGCCACGACGAGCAGTACTTC	CASSLVPTTRGHDEQYF
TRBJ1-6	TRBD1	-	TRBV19	TGTGCCAGTAGTAGGGACAGGGTGCCTGTCCTCCACTTT	CASSRDRVPVLHF
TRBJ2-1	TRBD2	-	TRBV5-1	TGCGCCAGCAGCATGGGACTAGCGGGAGTTCGCTACAATGAGCAGTTCTTC	CASSMGLAGVRYNEQFF
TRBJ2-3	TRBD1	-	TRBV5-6	TGTGCCAGCGTGGGACAGGGGACAGATACGCAGTATTTT	CASVGQGTDTQYF
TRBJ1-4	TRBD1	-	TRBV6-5	TGTGCCAGCAGACGAACCGGGACAGGGGATGAAAAACTGTTTTTT	CASRRTGTGDEKLFF
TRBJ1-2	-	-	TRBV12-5	TGTGCTAGTGGTTTAATGAGCGGGGGAGCGGGACCTGGCTACACCTTC	CASGLMSGGAGPGYTF
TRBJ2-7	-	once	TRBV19	TGTGCCAGTAGTATAGGGTCAGGGGGGTCCTACGAGCAGTACTTC	CASSIGSGGSYEQYF
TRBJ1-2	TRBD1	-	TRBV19	TGTGCCAGTAGTGCGGGACAGGGGGCTAGCGGTTACTTC	CASSAGQGASGYF
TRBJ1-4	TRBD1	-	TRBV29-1	TGCAGCGCTGGGCCGAGACAGGGGGCAACTAATGAAAAACTGTTTTTT	CSAGPRQGATNEKLFF
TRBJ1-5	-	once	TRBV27	TGTGCCAGCACCCGGGAGTTTGGGCCCCTCTTGAGCAATCAGCCCCAGCATTTT	CASTREFGPLLSNQPQHF
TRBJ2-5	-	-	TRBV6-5	TGTGCCAGCAGTTTGGATGACAGCCAGTACCAAGAGACCCAGTACTTC	CASSLDDSQYQETQYF